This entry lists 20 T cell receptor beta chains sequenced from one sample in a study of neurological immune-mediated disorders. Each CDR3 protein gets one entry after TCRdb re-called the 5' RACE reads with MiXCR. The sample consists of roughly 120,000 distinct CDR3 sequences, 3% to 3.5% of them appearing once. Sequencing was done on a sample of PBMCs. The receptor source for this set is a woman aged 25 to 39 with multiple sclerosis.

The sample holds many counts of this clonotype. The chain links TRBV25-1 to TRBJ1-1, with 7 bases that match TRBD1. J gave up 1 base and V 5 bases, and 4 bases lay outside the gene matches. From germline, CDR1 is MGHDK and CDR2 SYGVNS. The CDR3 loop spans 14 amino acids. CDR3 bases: TGTGCCAGCAGTTCGTACAGGGGGAACACTGAAGCTTTCTTT. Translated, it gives CASSSYRGNTEAFF.

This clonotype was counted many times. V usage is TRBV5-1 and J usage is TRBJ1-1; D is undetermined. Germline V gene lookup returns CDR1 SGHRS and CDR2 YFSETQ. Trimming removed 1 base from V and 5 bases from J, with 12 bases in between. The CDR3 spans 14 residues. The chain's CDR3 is CASSLKGDWTEAFF. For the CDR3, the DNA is TGCGCCAGCAGCTTGAAGGGAGATTGGACTGAAGCTTTCTTT. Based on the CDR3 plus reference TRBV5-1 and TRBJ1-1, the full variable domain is KAGVTQTPRYLIKTRGQQVTLSCSPISGHRSVSWYQQTPGQGLQFLFEYFSETQRNKGNFPGRFSGRQFSNSRSEMNVSTLELGDSALYLCASSLKGDWTEAFFGQGTRLTVV.

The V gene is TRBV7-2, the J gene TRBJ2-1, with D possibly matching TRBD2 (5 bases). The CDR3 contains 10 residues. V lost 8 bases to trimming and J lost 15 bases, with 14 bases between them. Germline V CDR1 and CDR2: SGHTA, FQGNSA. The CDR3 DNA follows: TGTGCCAGCGAACTAGTTCCTCGGTTCTTC. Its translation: CASELVPRFF.

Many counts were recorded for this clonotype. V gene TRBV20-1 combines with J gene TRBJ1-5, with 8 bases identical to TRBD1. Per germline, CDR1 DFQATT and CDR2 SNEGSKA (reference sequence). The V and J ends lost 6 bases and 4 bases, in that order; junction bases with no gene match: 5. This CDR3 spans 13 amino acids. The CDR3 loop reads CSALDRGNQPQHF. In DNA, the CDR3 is TGCAGTGCGTTAGACAGGGGTAATCAGCCCCAGCATTTT.

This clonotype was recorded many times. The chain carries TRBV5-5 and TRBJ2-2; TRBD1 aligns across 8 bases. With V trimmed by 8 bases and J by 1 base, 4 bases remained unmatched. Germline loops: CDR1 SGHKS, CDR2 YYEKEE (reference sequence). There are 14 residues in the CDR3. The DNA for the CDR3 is TGTGCCAGTCATGGACAGGGGAACACCGGGGAGCTGTTTTTT. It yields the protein CASHGQGNTGELFF.

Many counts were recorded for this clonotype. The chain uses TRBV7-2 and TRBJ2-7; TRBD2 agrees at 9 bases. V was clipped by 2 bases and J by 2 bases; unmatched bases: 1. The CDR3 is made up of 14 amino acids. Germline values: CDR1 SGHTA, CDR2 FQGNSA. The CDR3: CASSLIAGAYEQYF. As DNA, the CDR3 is TGTGCCAGCAGCTTAATAGCGGGGGCCTACGAGCAGTACTTC. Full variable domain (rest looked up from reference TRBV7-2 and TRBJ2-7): GAGVSQSPSNKVTEKGKDVELRCDPISGHTALYWYRQSLGQGLEFLIYFQGNSAPDKSGLPSDRFSAERTGGSVSTLTIQRTQQEDSAVYLCASSLIAGAYEQYFGPGTRLTVT.

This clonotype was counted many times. DNA of the CDR3: TGTGCCAGCAGCTTGGAGCCCACGGACTATGGCTACACCTTC. Its translation: CASSLEPTDYGYTF. The chain joins TRBV5-5 to TRBJ1-2; D is unclear. Trimming shortened V by 0 bases and J by 3 bases, and 9 bases separated the two germline ends. The CDR3 contains 14 residues. The germline gives CDR1 SGHKS, CDR2 YYEKEE (reference sequence).

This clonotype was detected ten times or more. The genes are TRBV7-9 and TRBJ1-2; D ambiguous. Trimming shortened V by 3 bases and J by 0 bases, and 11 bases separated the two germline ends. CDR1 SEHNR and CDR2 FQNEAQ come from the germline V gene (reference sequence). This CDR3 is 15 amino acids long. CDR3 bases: TGTGCCAGCAGCTTGGGCCACACAGCTAACTATGGCTACACCTTC. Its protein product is CASSLGHTANYGYTF.

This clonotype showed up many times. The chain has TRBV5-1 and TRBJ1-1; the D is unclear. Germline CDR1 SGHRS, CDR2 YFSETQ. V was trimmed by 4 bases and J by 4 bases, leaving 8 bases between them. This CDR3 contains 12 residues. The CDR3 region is CASSPPGTEAFF. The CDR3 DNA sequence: TGCGCCAGCAGCCCCCCGGGCACTGAAGCTTTCTTT.

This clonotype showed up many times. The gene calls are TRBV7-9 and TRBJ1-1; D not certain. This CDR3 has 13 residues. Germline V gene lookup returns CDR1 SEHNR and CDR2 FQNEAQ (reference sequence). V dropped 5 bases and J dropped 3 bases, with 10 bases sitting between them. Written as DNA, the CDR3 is TGTGCCAGCAGCCAGGACCAGTACACTGAAGCTTTCTTT. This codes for CASSQDQYTEAFF.

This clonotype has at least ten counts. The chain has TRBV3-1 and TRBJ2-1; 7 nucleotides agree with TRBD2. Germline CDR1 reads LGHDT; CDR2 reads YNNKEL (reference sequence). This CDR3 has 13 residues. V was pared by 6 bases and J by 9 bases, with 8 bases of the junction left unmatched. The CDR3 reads CASRITSAGEQFF. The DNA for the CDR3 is TGTGCCAGCAGGATTACTAGCGCGGGTGAGCAGTTCTTC.

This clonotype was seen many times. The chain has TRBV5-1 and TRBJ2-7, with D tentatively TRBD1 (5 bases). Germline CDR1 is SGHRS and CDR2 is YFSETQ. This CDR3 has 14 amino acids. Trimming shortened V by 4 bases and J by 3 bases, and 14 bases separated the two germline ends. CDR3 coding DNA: TGCGCCAGCAGCCTTGACAGAGCCTACTACGAGCAGTACTTC. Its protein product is CASSLDRAYYEQYF.

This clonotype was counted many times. The CDR3 here is CASSDLRRTSYNEQFF. CDR3 sequence (DNA): TGCGCCAGCAGTGACTTGAGGAGAACCTCCTACAATGAGCAGTTCTTC. The V and J genes are TRBV10-1 and TRBJ2-1; D not resolved. Germline values: CDR1 WNHNN, CDR2 SYGVQD (reference sequence). The CDR3 spans 16 residues. V was pared by 3 bases and J by 0 bases, with 12 bases between.

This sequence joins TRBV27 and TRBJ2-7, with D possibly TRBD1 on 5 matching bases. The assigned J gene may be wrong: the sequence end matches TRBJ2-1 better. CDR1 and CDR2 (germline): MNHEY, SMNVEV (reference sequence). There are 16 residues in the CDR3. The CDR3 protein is CASSMGSTGPYNEQFF. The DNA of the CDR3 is TGTGCCAGCAGTATGGGATCAACAGGACCCTACAATGAGCAGTTCTTC.

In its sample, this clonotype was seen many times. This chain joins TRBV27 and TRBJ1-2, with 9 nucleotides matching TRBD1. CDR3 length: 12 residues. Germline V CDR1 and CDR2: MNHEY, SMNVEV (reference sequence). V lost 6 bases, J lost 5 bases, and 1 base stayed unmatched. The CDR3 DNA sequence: TGTGCCAGCAGAGGGACAGGGTATGGCTACACCTTC. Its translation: CASRGTGYGYTF.

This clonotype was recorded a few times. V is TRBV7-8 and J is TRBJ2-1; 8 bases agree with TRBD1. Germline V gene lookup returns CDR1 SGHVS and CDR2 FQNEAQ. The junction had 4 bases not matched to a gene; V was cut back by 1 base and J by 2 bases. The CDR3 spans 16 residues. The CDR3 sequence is CASSLEQGGAYNEQFF. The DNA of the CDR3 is TGTGCCAGCAGCTTAGAACAGGGGGGCGCCTACAATGAGCAGTTCTTC.

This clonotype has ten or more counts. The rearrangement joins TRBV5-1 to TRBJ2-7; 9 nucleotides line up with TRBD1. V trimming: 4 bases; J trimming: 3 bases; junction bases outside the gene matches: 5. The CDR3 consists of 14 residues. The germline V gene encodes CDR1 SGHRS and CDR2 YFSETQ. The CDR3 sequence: CASSLGTGIYEQYF. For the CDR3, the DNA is TGCGCCAGCAGCCTGGGGACAGGGATCTACGAGCAGTACTTC.

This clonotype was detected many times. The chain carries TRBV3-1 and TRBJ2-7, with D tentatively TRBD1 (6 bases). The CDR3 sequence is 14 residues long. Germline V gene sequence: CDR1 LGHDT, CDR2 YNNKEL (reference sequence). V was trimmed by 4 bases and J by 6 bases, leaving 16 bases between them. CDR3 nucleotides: TGTGCCAGCAGCCTACAGGGCCCCCGGGGCGAGCAGTACTTC. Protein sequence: CASSLQGPRGEQYF.

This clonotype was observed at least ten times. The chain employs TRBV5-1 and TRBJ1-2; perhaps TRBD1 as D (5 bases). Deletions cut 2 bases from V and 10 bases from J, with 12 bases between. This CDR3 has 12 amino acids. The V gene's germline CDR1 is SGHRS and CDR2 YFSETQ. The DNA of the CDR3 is TGCGCCAGCAGCTTTGGGGGGGGGAACTACACCTTC. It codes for CASSFGGGNYTF. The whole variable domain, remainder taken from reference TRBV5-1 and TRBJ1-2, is KAGVTQTPRYLIKTRGQQVTLSCSPISGHRSVSWYQQTPGQGLQFLFEYFSETQRNKGNFPGRFSGRQFSNSRSEMNVSTLELGDSALYLCASSFGGGNYTFGSGTRLTVV.

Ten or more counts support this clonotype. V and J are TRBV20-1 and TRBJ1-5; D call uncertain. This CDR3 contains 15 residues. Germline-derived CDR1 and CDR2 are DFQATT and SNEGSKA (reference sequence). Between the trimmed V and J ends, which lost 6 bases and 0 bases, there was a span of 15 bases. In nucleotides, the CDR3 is TGCAGTGCGAGCCAGTCACGCTCTAGCAATCAGCCCCAGCATTTT. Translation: CSASQSRSSNQPQHF.